A selection of T cell receptor beta chains follows, all from one sample in a study of blood T cell repertoires in COVID-19. The assay was immunoSEQ multiplex PCR, and TCRdb's table has in-frame clones only and misses some. Among approximately 500,000 clones listed, 70% to 90% were seen once. The sequenced sample consisted of peripheral blood. The receptor set was obtained from a human donor in a cohort sampled during active COVID-19. The CDR3 runs from the conserved cysteine through the conserved F or W. The size entry is marked missing in some rows and otherwise reads once, few, many or a size class.

clone_size	j_call	v_call	cdr3_aa
NA	TRBJ1-2	TRBV27	CASSELRNYGYTF
NA	TRBJ2-5	TRBV5-1	CASSLRDRETQYF
NA	TRBJ2-1	TRBV6-1	CASSSYYSGEQFF
NA	TRBJ2-2	TRBV7-3	CASSFQGSAGELFF
once	TRBJ2-7	TRBV28	CASSLGPDAGYEQYF
NA	TRBJ2-7	TRBV11-3	CASSFGAGVFDEQYF
NA	TRBJ1-3	TRBV6-5	CASSSEGFSGNTIYF
NA	TRBJ1-4	TRBV2	CASTLIRAGGGEKLFF
once	TRBJ1-2	TRBV7-2	CASSDQSGLGHYGYTF
few	TRBJ2-3	TRBV30	CAWSVSGRSTDTQYF
NA	TRBJ2-5	TRBV28	CASSLATGNWGTQYF
NA	TRBJ1-1	TRBV19	CASSISTGVGTEAFF
NA	TRBJ1-2	TRBV3-1/TRBV3-2	CASSQDSNRDGYTF
few	TRBJ1-2	TRBV5-1	CASSPTGGANYGYTF
NA	TRBJ2-7	TRBV30	CAWDLGQNYEQYF
NA	TRBJ2-1	TRBV5-1	CASSLAGVPYNEQFF
NA	TRBJ2-2	TRBV3-1/TRBV3-2	CASSPTSANTGELFF
NA	TRBJ1-2	TRBV7-8	CASSSRTDHGYTF
NA	TRBJ1-6	TRBV5-6	CASSLGSSYNSPLHF
once	TRBJ2-3	TRBV5-4	CASSFGQGGFGTDTQYF
NA	TRBJ2-1	TRBV5-8	CASSLVGTYNEQFF
NA	TRBJ2-3	TRBV7-3	CASSRGAGVVADTQYF
NA	TRBJ2-7	TRBV4-1	CASSQGLAGSYEQYF
NA	TRBJ2-3	TRBV20-1	CSVSRGTSTDTQYF
NA	TRBJ1-4	TRBV27	CASSSLGSVGKLFF
NA	TRBJ2-7	TRBV7-9	CASSPGAGVNEQYF
few	TRBJ2-5	TRBV27	CASSLKGKNIETQYF
many	TRBJ1-5	TRBV5-6	CASSLQGWDQPQHF
NA	TRBJ2-1	TRBV11-3	CASSKRGGQSNEQFF
NA	TRBJ1-6	TRBV6-2/TRBV6-3	CASSFRQGWNSPLHF
NA	TRBJ2-2	TRBV19	CASSMTSGRRGTGELFF
NA	TRBJ2-7	TRBV3-1/TRBV3-2	CASSQPGEQYF
NA	TRBJ2-3	TRBV10-1	CASSESASGGTDTQYF
NA	TRBJ2-7	TRBV5-1	CASSLAGTRYGSGQYF
NA	TRBJ2-5	TRBV3-1/TRBV3-2	CASSQGHGAVETQYF
NA	TRBJ2-1	TRBV9	CASSVAGNEQFF